This paragraph reports one T cell receptor (beta chain). Its antigen remains unidentified. One base away there is no much larger clone; base qualities are not given. Libraries were made using the immunoSEQ multiplex PCR assay. Sourced from immuneACCESS, this table was stored by TCRdb with only in-frame sequences that have V and J called. A share of the clones is absent; for the studies checked, an unresolved V gene accounts for under half, and the remainder has no known explanation. This sample is represented by over 75,000 clones; 81% of them were singletons. In total, the top ten clones hold roughly 2.7% of the sample. The data are from a study of PD-1 blockade in mismatch repair-deficient tumors (dated 2017 in TCRdb). General notes on the study: Between September 2013 and September 2016, the trial enrolled 70 to 100 consecutive patients with approximately 13 mismatch repair-deficient cancer types, every one of whom had been previously treated and was progressing. Tumor-associated T cell clones were tracked in the peripheral blood of patients responding to PD-1 blockade by deep sequencing of TCR CDR3 regions.

Study-wide conclusions, independent of this receptor: Clones residing in the tumor, which were often undetectable in blood before treatment, expanded quickly after pembrolizumab and then contracted, generally before radiologic responses.

Spanning cysteine to phenylalanine, the CDR3 consists of 12 amino acids. The sequence is cut down to CDR3 DNA, 36 bases in frame from base 1. V loses 8 bases of germline sequence and J loses 1 base, and the interval between the two ends is 9 bases. CDR1 and CDR2, per the germline V gene, are MNHEY and SVGAGI. The time point label corresponds to: peripheral blood 12 weeks after first pembrolizumab dose. Mismatch repair deficiency was established in every enrolled patient by polymerase chain reaction or immunohistochemistry. Three patients who responded to pembrolizumab therapy underwent TCR sequencing. The phase II trial prospectively evaluated PD-1 blockade with pembrolizumab in advanced mismatch repair-deficient cancers, independent of tissue of origin. Peripheral blood T cell samples were gathered serially, both before PD-1 blockade started and at multiple time points afterward. Blood sampling time points were reported as weeks after the first dose of pembrolizumab.

The sequence was obtained from an adult with mismatch repair-deficient cancer. The chain is encoded by TRBV6-5 joined to TRBJ2-7; the D gene cannot be resolved beyond TRBD1 or TRBD2, each matching 6 bases. The material sequenced was peripheral blood, taken 12 weeks after starting pembrolizumab. The CDR3 protein is CASGGQSYEQYF. The sequenced DNA is TGTGCCAGCGGGGGGCAGTCCTACGAGCAGTACTTC.